The 17 T cell receptor beta chains below come from one sample, sequenced in a study of T cell clonality in common variable immunodeficiency. Measured with immunoSEQ multiplex PCR; TCRdb has only the in-frame clones, and not every one. The data list about 52,000 clones, none observed once; about 1.8% falls to the top ten. The sample was peripheral blood mononuclear cells. These receptors all stem from a person between 18 and 75 years old in good health.

The table lists this clone with many counts. The read falls 3 residues short of the CDR3 end, and the missing part is taken from the germline J gene. The genes are TRBV19 and TRBJ2-5; D is possibly TRBD2 (6 bases). Per germline, CDR1 LNHDA and CDR2 SQIVND (reference sequence). V dropped 3 bases and J dropped 0 bases, with 11 bases sitting between them. The CDR3 runs to 15 residues. This CDR3 is CASSIGAGNQETQYF. The sequenced CDR3 bases are TGTGCCAGTAGTATCGGGGCGGGGAACCAAGAGACC.

As for this clone: The read stops 3 residues short of the end of the CDR3; the missing end is completed from the germline J gene. This chain connects TRBV18 to TRBJ2-4; D possibly corresponds to TRBD1 (6 bases). Germline-derived CDR1 and CDR2 are KGHSH and LQKENI. The CDR3 is 15 residues long. The CDR3 region is CASSPRTATNYGQYF. The sequenced CDR3 bases are TGTGCCAGCTCACCACGGACAGCGACTAACTATGGT.

This clone was recorded many times. The sequence runs out 3 residues before the end of the CDR3; the remainder is reconstructed from the germline J gene. The genes are TRBV20-1 and TRBJ2-1, with TRBD1 as a possible D gene (6 bases). Germline loops: CDR1 DFQATT, CDR2 SNEGSKA (reference sequence). The CDR3 length is 17 residues. V lost 4 bases to trimming and J lost 2 bases, with 21 bases between them. CDR3 DNA (partial): TGCAGTGCTACATATGGCCCCTCAGGGGAACCCTACAATGAG. It specifies CSATYGPSGEPYNE. The whole CDR3 region reads CSATYGPSGEPYNEQFF.

This clone has ten or more counts. The read ends 3 residues early relative to the CDR3; the germline J gene fills the gap. This chain joins TRBV20-1 and TRBJ2-3; D uncertain. The CDR3 totals 15 residues. V was shortened by 1 base and J by 1 base, with 12 bases between the two germline ends. Germline V gene data show CDR1 as DFQATT and CDR2 as SNEGSKA (reference sequence). The CDR3 loop is CSARGYRVGTDTQYF. The CDR3 DNA, read in part, is TGCAGTGCTAGAGGGTATCGGGTAGGCACAGATACG.

This clone has a count of ten or more. The CDR3 end falls 3 residues outside the read, so it is completed with the germline J gene. This chain joins TRBV2 and TRBJ1-5, with D possibly being TRBD1 (5 bases). V was shortened by 5 bases and J by 0 bases, with 11 bases between the two germline ends. The CDR3 loop spans 15 amino acids. Germline CDR1 reads SNHLY; CDR2 reads FYNNEI. The CDR3 loop reads CASSITGYSNQPQHF. The CDR3 DNA, read in part, is TGTGCCAGCAGTATCACAGGTTATAGCAATCAGCCC.

This clone has a count of ten or more. The read gets to within 3 residues of the CDR3 end, and the germline J gene fills in the rest. The rearrangement joins TRBV18 to TRBJ2-1; D call uncertain. The CDR3 is 13 amino acids. V dropped 2 bases and J dropped 8 bases, with 10 bases sitting between them. Germline CDR1 and CDR2: KGHSH and LQKENI. The sequenced part of the CDR3 DNA is TGTGCCAGCTCACCAATTTCTCCTGATGAG. Translation: CASSPISPDE. The whole CDR3 region reads CASSPISPDEQFF. The full variable domain, completed using reference TRBV18 and TRBJ2-1, is NAGVMQNPRHLVRRRGQEARLRCSPMKGHSHVYWYRQLPEEGLKFMVYLQKENIIDESGMPKERFSAEFPKEGPSILRIQQVVRGDSAAYFCASSPISPDEQFFGPGTRLTVL.

This clone was recorded many times. The CDR3 is cut off 3 residues early in the read; its end comes from the germline J gene. The V call is TRBV5-1, the J call TRBJ2-3, with TRBD2 as a possible D gene (6 bases). Germline CDR1 reads SGHRS; CDR2 reads YFSETQ. Trimming took 2 bases from V and 6 from J, leaving 16 bases between them. The CDR3 runs 15 residues. The part of the CDR3 DNA that was read is TGCGCCAGCAGCTTTGGGACTGCAAAGGGCGATACG. Protein product: CASSFGTAKGDT. From start to end, the CDR3 is CASSFGTAKGDTQYF.

There are many counts of this clone. The read terminates 3 residues before the CDR3 end, so the remaining end is supplied by the germline J gene. The chain combines TRBV19 with TRBJ2-1, with 7 positions matching TRBD1. There are 17 residues in the CDR3. CDR1 is LNHDA, CDR2 SQIVND, per germline (reference sequence). V lost 3 bases to trimming and J lost 2 bases; unmatched junction nucleotides: 10. The DNA read from the CDR3 is TGTGCCAGTAGTATTTCTCCGGGGCAGGGGGCCTACAATGAG. It yields the protein CASSISPGQGAYNE. The complete CDR3 protein is CASSISPGQGAYNEQFF.

This clone appeared many times. With the read ending 3 residues before the CDR3 end, the germline J gene is used to fill in that end. This chain links TRBV5-1 with TRBJ1-2; 11 bases map to TRBD1. The length of the CDR3 is 16 residues. Germline loops: CDR1 SGHRS, CDR2 YFSETQ. The V and J ends lost 4 bases and 5 bases, in that order; junction bases with no gene match: 10. The DNA read from the CDR3 is TGCGCCAGCAGCACTACCGGGACAGGGGGTCTATATGGC. It translates to CASSTTGTGGLYG. The full CDR3 protein reads CASSTTGTGGLYGYTF. Full variable domain (missing parts from reference TRBV5-1 and TRBJ1-2): KAGVTQTPRYLIKTRGQQVTLSCSPISGHRSVSWYQQTPGQGLQFLFEYFSETQRNKGNFPGRFSGRQFSNSRSEMNVSTLELGDSALYLCASSTTGTGGLYGYTFGSGTRLTVV.

This clone was recorded at least ten times. The read ends 3 residues early relative to the CDR3; the germline J gene fills the gap. The rearrangement uses TRBV19 and TRBJ2-2, with D maybe TRBD1 (7 bases). Germline loops: CDR1 LNHDA, CDR2 SQIVND (reference sequence). Trimming cost V 4 bases and J 4 bases, with 16 bases left between them. The CDR3 covers 16 residues. CDR3 amino acids: CASSTPYRGGTGELFF. The CDR3 DNA, read in part, is TGTGCCAGTAGTACCCCATACAGGGGAGGCACCGGGGAG.

This clone occurred many times. The read gets to within 3 residues of the CDR3 end, and the germline J gene fills in the rest. The chain joins TRBV19 to TRBJ1-5; TRBD1 matches at 7 bases. The J segment lost 7 bases and the V segment lost 5 bases, leaving 8 bases of the junction unmatched. Germline CDR1 and CDR2: LNHDA and SQIVND (reference sequence). The CDR3 contains 14 residues. CDR3 bases read: TGTGCCAGTAGTTTAACAGGGGAAGGGCAGCCC. Protein sequence: CASSLTGEGQP. The entire CDR3 protein is CASSLTGEGQPQHF.

This clone was seen only a few times. The read gets to within 3 residues of the CDR3 end, and the germline J gene fills in the rest. V usage is TRBV7-8 and J usage is TRBJ1-2; a possible D gene is TRBD1 (6 bases). The CDR3 consists of 16 residues. Trimming pared 0 bases from V and 4 bases from J, leaving 15 bases between. Germline V gives CDR1 SGHVS, CDR2 FQNEAQ. CDR3 DNA (partial): TGTGCCAGCAGCTTAGCGCGGCGGGGGGCCGGCTATGGC. It specifies CASSLARRGAGYG. The entire CDR3 protein is CASSLARRGAGYGYTF.

Worth noting for this clone: The read halts 3 residues ahead of the CDR3 end, with the missing end drawn from the germline J gene. Other nucleotide sequences from this sample produce the same CDR3. The chain employs TRBV6-2 or TRBV6-3 and TRBJ1-2, with 8 positions matching TRBD1. Germline trimming cut 4 bases from V and 4 bases from J; bases unmatched to any gene: 14. Germline V CDR1 and CDR2: MNHEY, SVGEGT. CDR3 length: 17 residues. CDR3 bases read: TGTGCCAGCAGTTGGGCGGGACAGGACCGCTTCCGCTATGGC. It yields the protein CASSWAGQDRFRYG. The full-length CDR3 reads as CASSWAGQDRFRYGYTF.

This clone was found many times. The read gets to within 3 residues of the CDR3 end, and the germline J gene fills in the rest. The chain couples TRBV20-1 to TRBJ2-1; TRBD2 aligns across 11 bases. This CDR3 spans 18 amino acids. Germline V gene lookup returns CDR1 DFQATT and CDR2 SNEGSKA (reference sequence). The ends lost 7 bases at V and 8 bases at J; junction bases unmatched: 22. CDR3 bases read: TGCAGTGTGATAACCGGGACTAGCGGTCTCGGTCTCGTACATGAG. Protein product: CSVITGTSGLGLVHE. The whole CDR3 region reads CSVITGTSGLGLVHEQFF.

This clone was seen many times. Read sequence stops 3 residues before the CDR3 end, and the germline J gene provides the missing end. The V call is TRBV7-6, the J call TRBJ2-7; D is uncertain. The CDR3 length is 13 residues. The V gene's germline CDR1 is SGHVS and CDR2 FNYEAQ. The ends were cut back, 4 bases at V and 3 bases at J, with 10 bases in the middle. The CDR3 here is CASSSGFFYEQYF. The sequenced part of the CDR3 DNA is TGTGCCAGCAGCTCCGGGTTTTTCTACGAG.

A note on this clone: Read coverage stops 3 residues before the CDR3 terminus; the germline J gene supplies the remainder. The genes are TRBV20-1 and TRBJ2-7; D is possibly TRBD2 (6 bases). The CDR3 runs 13 residues. Germline values: CDR1 DFQATT, CDR2 SNEGSKA (reference sequence). V was clipped by 4 bases and J by 6 bases, with 16 bases between them. CDR3 sequence reads: CSATSAGSGEQYF. Partial CDR3 DNA: TGCAGTGCTACTTCCGCGGGATCTGGCGAG.

This clone was detected ten times or more. The read stops 3 residues short of the end of the CDR3; the missing end is completed from the germline J gene. The chain uses TRBV19 and TRBJ2-5; TRBD2 aligns across 8 bases. This CDR3 is 14 amino acids long. Germline V gene sequence: CDR1 LNHDA, CDR2 SQIVND (reference sequence). V trimming: 4 bases; J trimming: 6 bases; junction bases outside the gene matches: 7. The sequenced CDR3 bases are TGTGCCAGTAGTAGACGGACTAGCTTGAAGACC. It encodes CASSRRTSLKT. The full-length CDR3 reads as CASSRRTSLKTQYF.